A single sample is the source of the 30 T cell receptor beta chains below, sequenced in a study of cytomegalovirus exposure and HLA in healthy donors. PCR primers comprised 60 Vbeta and 13 Jbeta primers. The table came from immunoSEQ multiplex PCR; TCRdb's copy has only in-frame clones and leaves some out. This sample has 250,000 to 350,000 clones, with roughly 85% found just once. Specimen: PBMCs. The receptors come from a man aged 40-49 years in good health and CMV-seropositive.

This chain uses TRBV11-2 with TRBJ2-5; 9 bases align to TRBD2. After removal of 1 base from V and 0 bases from J, the junction contained 3 bases not matched to a gene. The CDR3 loop spans 16 amino acids. CDR1 and CDR2 (germline): SGHAT, FQNNGV. The CDR3 reads CASSLARLADQETQYF. The CDR3 DNA is TGTGCCAGCAGCTTAGCCCGACTAGCGGACCAAGAGACCCAGTACTTC.

The chain recombines TRBV29-1 with TRBJ1-2, with 8 positions matching TRBD1. V was clipped by 4 bases and J by 4 bases; unmatched bases: 23. Germline V lookup: CDR1 SQVTM, CDR2 ANQGSEA. The CDR3 sequence is 19 residues long. CDR3 in DNA: TGCAGCGTTGGTGGGGGCTTAAGGACAGGGCGTGGAACCGGCTATGGCTACACCTTC. Residues: CSVGGGLRTGRGTGYGYTF.

The chain joins TRBV6-5 to TRBJ1-5; TRBD1 might be the D (5 bases). Trimming stripped 7 bases from V and 0 bases from J, with 13 bases between. Germline V gene sequence: CDR1 MNHEY, CDR2 SVGAGI. CDR3 length equals 15 residues. The CDR3 coding sequence is TGTGCCAGCACCCAGGGCGGGGTTAGCAATCAGCCCCAGCATTTT. As protein: CASTQGGVSNQPQHF.

This clone was seen just once. This chain connects TRBV19 to TRBJ1-5; D is unclear. The CDR3 contains 12 residues. The germline gives CDR1 LNHDA, CDR2 SQIVND (reference sequence). Trimming stripped 4 bases from V and 6 bases from J, with 7 bases between. For the CDR3, the DNA is TGTGCCAGTAGTAGGCTAGGTCAGCCCCAGCATTTT. Translation: CASSRLGQPQHF.

V is TRBV19 and J is TRBJ2-3; the match to TRBD2 covers 9 bases. Trimming at V came to 7 bases and at J to 5 bases, leaving 4 bases not matched to a gene. Germline V gene sequence: CDR1 LNHDA, CDR2 SQIVND (reference sequence). The CDR3 has 13 residues. The CDR3 region is CASKGLAIDTQYF. For the CDR3, the DNA is TGTGCCAGTAAGGGACTAGCAATAGATACGCAGTATTTT.

This clone turned up a few times. The J gene is TRBJ1-2, the V gene TRBV5-1; 9 bases are a match to TRBD1. With V trimmed by 6 bases and J by 6 bases, 9 bases remained unmatched. The CDR3 consists of 14 residues. Germline values: CDR1 SGHRS, CDR2 YFSETQ. The CDR3 here is CASKRTQGANGYTF. CDR3 in DNA: TGCGCCAGCAAGAGGACACAGGGGGCTAATGGCTACACCTTC.

The chain carries TRBV6-5 and TRBJ2-7; no reliable D call. The CDR3 contains 13 residues. CDR1 and CDR2 from the germline V gene are MNHEY and SVGAGI. Trimming left V 5 bases short and J 0 bases short, with 8 bases between. CDR3 amino acids: CASSPGVSYEQYF. The DNA for the CDR3 is TGTGCCAGCAGTCCCGGAGTCTCCTACGAGCAGTACTTC.

Details on this clone: At one of its ends the junction is not consistent with the germline gene, which may arise from a read error. The rearrangement joins TRBV7-9 to TRBJ1-4; TRBD1 aligns across 9 bases. The germline V gene has CDR1 SEHNR and CDR2 FQNEAQ (reference sequence). The CDR3 is 15 amino acids. The chain's CDR3 is CSSSKQGAVNEKLFF. The DNA of the CDR3 is TGTTCCAGCAGCAAACAGGGGGCAGTTAATGAAAAACTGTTTTTT.

Details on this clone: The same CDR3 can be traced to other DNA sequences in this sample. The chain couples TRBV6-5 to TRBJ1-1; possibly TRBD1 for D (6 bases). The germline V gene encodes CDR1 MNHEY and CDR2 SVGAGI. This CDR3 is 13 amino acids long. Trimming removed 2 bases from V and 4 bases from J, with 8 bases in between. The CDR3 protein is CASSYQGSTEAFF. DNA for the CDR3: TGTGCCAGCAGTTACCAGGGGTCCACTGAAGCTTTCTTT.

The genes are TRBV6-1 and TRBJ1-1; 8 bases are a match to TRBD1. This CDR3 is built from 14 residues. Losses at the gene ends were 7 bases for V and 4 bases for J; bases not matched to a gene: 8. CDR1 is MNHNS and CDR2 is SASEGT in the germline V gene. The DNA of the CDR3 is TGTGCCAGCATAGGGCAGGGGGCGAGCACTGAAGCTTTCTTT. Translating it yields CASIGQGASTEAFF.

The chain couples TRBV5-1 to TRBJ1-6; D ambiguous. Trimming took 2 bases from V and 0 from J, leaving 9 bases between them. Per the germline V gene, CDR1 is SGHRS and CDR2 is YFSETQ. The CDR3 is made up of 16 amino acids. This chain's CDR3 is CASSFGEGSYNSPLHF. The CDR3 DNA follows: TGCGCCAGCAGCTTTGGGGAGGGCTCCTATAATTCACCCCTCCACTTT.

V usage is TRBV19 and J usage is TRBJ2-7, with D maybe TRBD2 (5 bases). CDR1 and CDR2 from the germline V gene are LNHDA and SQIVND (reference sequence). V dropped 10 bases and J dropped 3 bases, with 22 bases sitting between them. The CDR3 length is 15 residues. The CDR3: CATQNVRGNRYEQYF. The CDR3 DNA reads TGTGCCACCCAAAATGTTCGAGGGAACCGCTACGAGCAGTACTTC.

V and J are TRBV5-4 and TRBJ2-7; 8 nucleotides line up with TRBD2. V lost 3 bases, J lost 5 bases, and 13 bases stayed unmatched. Germline V gives CDR1 SGHNT, CDR2 YYREEE (reference sequence). The CDR3 has 16 amino acids. CDR3 protein: CASSSGSPGGNHEQYF. CDR3 in DNA: TGTGCCAGCAGCTCGGGATCGCCGGGAGGGAACCACGAGCAGTACTTC. Drawing the rest from reference TRBV5-4 and TRBJ2-7, the complete variable domain is ETGVTQSPTHLIKTRGQQVTLRCSSQSGHNTVSWYQQALGQGPQFIFQYYREEENGRGNFPPRFSGLQFPNYSSELNVNALELDDSALYLCASSSGSPGGNHEQYFGPGTRLTVT.

The rearrangement links TRBV27 to TRBJ1-5; D perhaps matches TRBD1 (5 bases). Trimming left V 5 bases short and J 10 bases short, with 18 bases between. The CDR3 length is 14 residues. Per the germline V gene, CDR1 is MNHEY and CDR2 is SMNVEV (reference sequence). Here the CDR3 reads CASSPRTRDNPQHF. DNA of the CDR3: TGTGCCAGCAGTCCACGGACCAGGGATAATCCCCAGCATTTT.

The chain carries TRBV11-2 and TRBJ2-1, with D perhaps matching TRBD2 (5 bases). From germline, CDR1 is SGHAT and CDR2 FQNNGV. The CDR3 covers 13 residues. Trimming removed 1 base from V and 12 bases from J, with 13 bases in between. The DNA for the CDR3 is TGTGCCAGCAGCTTAGTCCGGGAAGGTCGGCAGTTCTTC. It yields the protein CASSLVREGRQFF.

V is TRBV5-1 and J is TRBJ2-1, with 10 positions matching TRBD2. The CDR3 runs to 15 residues. The germline gives CDR1 SGHRS, CDR2 YFSETQ. Germline trimming cut 2 bases from V and 5 bases from J; bases unmatched to any gene: 4. CDR3 amino acids: CASSLLAGTDNEQFF. DNA of the CDR3: TGCGCCAGCAGCTTACTAGCGGGGACCGACAATGAGCAGTTCTTC.

The chain has TRBV7-9 and TRBJ2-2; D is undetermined. The V gene's germline CDR1 is SEHNR and CDR2 FQNEAQ (reference sequence). V was cut by 0 bases and J by 5 bases, with 7 bases left in between. This CDR3 comprises 14 residues. CDR3 residues: CASSLAAWTGELFF. CDR3 in DNA: TGTGCCAGCAGCTTAGCTGCGTGGACCGGGGAGCTGTTTTTT.

This clone was seen a handful of times. The gene calls are TRBV4-3 and TRBJ1-2; tentatively, D is TRBD1 (6 bases). The CDR3 consists of 16 residues. Germline assignment: CDR1 LGHNA and CDR2 YSLEER. The V end lost 4 bases, the J end lost 2 bases, and 17 bases lay between the germline ends. The DNA of the CDR3 is TGCGCCAGCAGCCCCGCCGCCAGAGGGGGAAACTATGGCTACACCTTC. Its protein is CASSPAARGGNYGYTF.

V and J are TRBV27 and TRBJ2-7, with D tentatively TRBD1 (5 bases). Germline V gene data show CDR1 as MNHEY and CDR2 as SMNVEV (reference sequence). The V gene lost 3 bases and the J gene lost 3 bases, with 12 bases spanning the gap. The CDR3 length is 14 residues. The CDR3 nucleotides are TGTGCCAGCAGTTTCCGCAGGGAAGACTACGAGCAGTACTTC. It encodes CASSFRREDYEQYF.

This chain connects TRBV18 to TRBJ1-1; D remains ambiguous. Germline V gives CDR1 KGHSH, CDR2 LQKENI. The CDR3 covers 12 residues. V lost 2 bases and J 7 bases, leaving 8 bases between the germline ends. Here the CDR3 DNA reads TGTGCCAGCTCACCAAGGTCGGGTGAAGCTTTCTTT. Encoded protein: CASSPRSGEAFF.

The chain couples TRBV2 to TRBJ2-6; TRBD1 matches 7 bases. The CDR3 is 16 residues long. V lost 9 bases and J lost 0; bases outside the gene matches: 8. Germline CDR1 SNHLY, CDR2 FYNNEI. CDR3 in amino acids: CARWGQSLSGANVLTF. In nucleotides, the CDR3 is TGTGCCAGATGGGGACAGTCCCTCTCTGGGGCCAACGTCCTGACTTTC. Complete variable domain (other parts from reference TRBV2 and TRBJ2-6): EPEVTQTPSHQVTQMGQEVILRCVPISNHLYFYWYRQILGQKVEFLVSFYNNEISEKSEIFDDQFSVERPDGSNFTLKIRSTKLEDSAMYFCARWGQSLSGANVLTFGAGSRLTVL.

This chain uses TRBV11-3 with TRBJ2-7; the match to TRBD1 covers 8 bases. This CDR3 contains 16 residues. J was trimmed by 1 base and V by 4 bases; bases with no gene match: 9. CDR1 and CDR2 (germline): SGHNT, YENEEA. The CDR3 coding sequence is TGTGCCAGCAGCTCCTCGGACAGGGTGTCTTCCTACGAGCAGTACTTC. This translates into CASSSSDRVSSYEQYF.

The J gene is TRBJ2-7, the V gene TRBV6-4, with 10 bases aligning to TRBD1. With V trimmed by 3 bases and J by 2 bases, 1 base remained unmatched. This CDR3 contains 14 residues. Germline CDR1 MRHNA, CDR2 SNTAGT. The CDR3 sequence is CASSEGTGAYEQYF. CDR3 DNA: TGTGCCAGCAGTGAGGGGACAGGGGCCTACGAGCAGTACTTC.

There are a few counts of this clone. The chain links TRBV14 to TRBJ1-1, with D maybe TRBD1 (6 bases). The CDR3 consists of 16 residues. Germline V gene data show CDR1 as SGHDN and CDR2 as FVKESK. With 4 bases removed from V and 4 bases from J, the gap between germline ends came to 19 bases. CDR3 in amino acids: CASSPGVDKVGTEAFF. The CDR3 bases are TGTGCCAGCAGCCCAGGGGTGGACAAGGTTGGCACTGAAGCTTTCTTT.

About this clone: The junction departs from germline at one end; a sequencing error may be responsible. The rearrangement joins TRBV6-6 to TRBJ1-2; tentative D call: TRBD1 (5 bases). The V gene's germline CDR1 is MNHNY and CDR2 SVGAGI (reference sequence). The CDR3 covers 15 residues. CDR3 protein: CASNYVSTDNYGYTF. For the CDR3, the DNA is TGTGCCAGCAATTACGTTTCGACAGATAACTATGGCTACACCTTC.

The chain employs TRBV9 and TRBJ2-3, with 9 bases lining up with TRBD1. The germline CDR1 and CDR2 sequences are SGDLS and YYNGEE. The CDR3 has 18 residues. V lost 4 bases, J lost 4 bases, and 16 bases stayed unmatched. CDR3: CASSFRTGEIPMADTQYF. The CDR3 DNA follows: TGTGCCAGCAGCTTCCGGACAGGGGAAATCCCAATGGCAGATACGCAGTATTTT.

The CDR3 DNA reads TGCAGCGTTGAGGGGACAGGGCCCTCTGGGGCCAACGTCCTGACTTTC. Amino acids: CSVEGTGPSGANVLTF. The V gene is TRBV29-1, the J gene TRBJ2-6; 9 bases fit TRBD1. From germline, CDR1 is SQVTM and CDR2 ANQGSEA. The V and J ends lost 3 bases and 0 bases, in that order; junction bases with no gene match: 3. The CDR3 is made up of 16 amino acids.

The table lists this clone with a count of one. Relative to the germline gene, one junction end is altered; a read error may explain this. This rearrangement joins TRBV19 to TRBJ2-6, with D maybe TRBD1 (6 bases). Per the germline V gene, CDR1 is LNHDA and CDR2 is SQIVND (reference sequence). The CDR3 runs to 15 residues. DNA for the CDR3: TGTGCCACAAGACAGGCTACCTCTAGGGCCAACGTCCTGACTTTC. Translation gives CATRQATSRANVLTF.

This clone was recorded only once. This chain joins TRBV7-9 and TRBJ2-5; no reliable D call. The J call may not be correct, given that the DNA end is closer to TRBJ2-7. CDR3 length: 15 residues. Germline CDR1 and CDR2: SEHNR and FQNEAQ (reference sequence). Written as DNA, the CDR3 is TGTGCCAGCAGCCCCTCTGGTATAGTTGCCTACGAGCAGTACTTC. Its translation: CASSPSGIVAYEQYF.

The chain couples TRBV19 to TRBJ1-5; a possible D gene is TRBD1 (5 bases). Germline CDR1 and CDR2: LNHDA and SQIVND (reference sequence). The V gene lost 3 bases and the J gene lost 4 bases, with 16 bases spanning the gap. This CDR3 region has 16 residues. CDR3 sequence: CASSIRQGYMNQPQHF. CDR3 sequence (DNA): TGTGCCAGTAGTATTCGCCAGGGATATATGAATCAGCCCCAGCATTTT.